The 26 T cell receptor beta chains given below trace back to one sample, sequenced in a study of blood T cell repertoires in COVID-19. Clones were read by immunoSEQ multiplex PCR, and TCRdb kept only the in-frame ones, dropping some. The sample carries fewer than 450,000 clones, about 88% recorded once. The sequenced sample consisted of peripheral blood. The receptors here all came from an older woman with COVID-19, enrolled during active disease.

The V call is TRBV29-1, the J call TRBJ2-3, with TRBD2 matching over 8 bases. This CDR3 region has 13 residues. With 5 bases clipped from V and 0 bases from J, the junction kept 1 base outside the gene matches. Germline V lookup: CDR1 SQVTM, CDR2 ANQGSEA. The CDR3 loop reads CSVKRGSTDTQYF. The CDR3, as DNA: TGCAGCGTTAAGCGGGGGAGCACAGATACGCAGTATTTT.

The rearrangement links TRBV18 to TRBJ2-1; 9 nucleotides match TRBD2. The CDR3 is 15 residues long. J was trimmed by 4 bases and V by 3 bases; bases with no gene match: 4. Germline V CDR1 and CDR2: KGHSH, LQKENI. CDR3 protein: CASSPLAGTYNEQFF. CDR3 DNA sequence: TGTGCCAGCTCACCTCTAGCGGGAACTTACAATGAGCAGTTCTTC.

This chain links TRBV6-5 with TRBJ1-2; 8 bases agree with TRBD1. Germline CDR1 and CDR2: MNHEY and SVGAGI. V was pared by 9 bases and J by 3 bases, with 6 bases of the junction left unmatched. This CDR3 has 13 amino acids. The CDR3 DNA sequence: TGTGCCAGGACCAGGGGGCCGGACTATGGCTACACCTTC. This codes for CARTRGPDYGYTF.

The gene calls are TRBV7-2 and TRBJ1-1; D unclear. The CDR3 is 16 amino acids. Germline CDR1 SGHTA, CDR2 FQGNSA. V lost 0 bases and J 0 bases, leaving 11 bases between the germline ends. In nucleotides, the CDR3 is TGTGCCAGCAGCTTAGCGTTTGGGCCCATGAACACTGAAGCTTTCTTT. Protein product: CASSLAFGPMNTEAFF.

The genes are TRBV19 and TRBJ1-2; D is unresolved. Looked up from germline, CDR1 is LNHDA and CDR2 is SQIVND (reference sequence). Deletions cut 8 bases from V and 3 bases from J, with 4 bases between. This CDR3 has 10 residues. For the CDR3, the DNA is TGTGCCAGTTCGGACTATGGCTACACCTTC. This codes for CASSDYGYTF.

The chain links TRBV30 to TRBJ1-5; tentative D call: TRBD1 (6 bases). Per germline, CDR1 GTSNPN and CDR2 SVGIG (reference sequence). The CDR3 consists of 14 residues. The V end was cut by 4 bases, the J end by 4 bases, with 14 bases between. For the CDR3, the DNA is TGTGCCTGGAACAGGGAAAACCTAAATCAGCCCCAGCATTTT. It yields the protein CAWNRENLNQPQHF. Using reference TRBV30 and TRBJ1-5 for the parts outside the CDR3, the full variable domain is SQTIHQWPATLVQPVGSPLSLECTVEGTSNPNLYWYRQAAGRGLQLLFYSVGIGQISSEVPQNLSASRPQDRQFILSSKKLLLSDSGFYLCAWNRENLNQPQHFGDGTRLSIL.

This clone has only one observation. This chain connects TRBV3-1 (or the pseudogene TRBV3-2) to TRBJ2-5; 8 bases agree with TRBD1. CDR1 and CDR2 (germline): LGHDT, YNNKEL (reference sequence). The V and J ends lost 3 bases and 2 bases, in that order; junction bases with no gene match: 5. CDR3 length: 15 amino acids. CDR3 residues: CASSHRGRGQETQYF. The CDR3 DNA is TGTGCCAGCAGCCACAGGGGGCGAGGGCAAGAGACCCAGTACTTC.

In this sample, this clone turned up a few times. The gene calls are TRBV9 and TRBJ1-2; TRBD1 might be the D (6 bases). This CDR3 is built from 15 residues. The germline V gene encodes CDR1 SGDLS and CDR2 YYNGEE. Trimming cost V 0 bases and J 0 bases, with 9 bases left between them. The CDR3 DNA sequence: TGTGCCAGCAGCGTAGAGGACAGTCCTAACTATGGCTACACCTTC. Translated: CASSVEDSPNYGYTF.

The chain carries TRBV2 and TRBJ1-5; D is undetermined. Germline CDR1 reads SNHLY; CDR2 reads FYNNEI. The V gene lost 6 bases and the J gene lost 1 base, with 16 bases spanning the gap. The CDR3 is made up of 16 amino acids. The CDR3 DNA reads as TGTGCCAGCAGCCCCCGGGAGGGAAGGAGCAATCAGCCCCAGCATTTT. Amino acid sequence: CASSPREGRSNQPQHF.

V and J are TRBV7-2 and TRBJ2-3; 9 positions agree with TRBD2. Losses at the gene ends were 4 bases for V and 5 bases for J; bases not matched to a gene: 10. Germline CDR1 and CDR2: SGHTA and FQGNSA. The CDR3 covers 16 residues. The DNA of the CDR3 is TGTGCCAGCAGCTACCATAGCGGGGGTATAAGAGATACGCAGTATTTT. Amino acid sequence: CASSYHSGGIRDTQYF.

This CDR3 is CASSVGPMAGNTEAFF. The DNA for the CDR3 is TGTGCCAGCAGCGTAGGCCCCATGGCGGGGAACACTGAAGCTTTCTTT. The V and J genes are TRBV9 and TRBJ1-1; D remains ambiguous. Trimming took off 0 bases at V and 1 base at J, with 13 bases between the two ends. The CDR3 consists of 16 residues. CDR1 is SGDLS, CDR2 YYNGEE, per germline.

The gene calls are TRBV19 and TRBJ2-1, with TRBD1 as a possible D gene (6 bases). CDR1 is LNHDA and CDR2 is SQIVND in the germline V gene (reference sequence). The V and J ends lost 7 bases and 5 bases respectively, with 18 bases between them. This CDR3 spans 15 amino acids. CDR3 bases: TGTGCCAGTAACCCCTCCACCACAGGGAACAATGAGCAGTTCTTC. Amino acid sequence: CASNPSTTGNNEQFF.

This clone was counted a single time. The CDR3 sequence is CASSLQGFHYGYTF. The DNA of the CDR3 is TGTGCCAGCAGTCTACAGGGGTTTCACTATGGCTACACCTTC. The V call is TRBV6-2 or TRBV6-3, the J call TRBJ1-2; 7 nucleotides match TRBD1. V lost 5 bases and J lost 3; bases outside the gene matches: 6. The V gene's germline CDR1 is MNHEY and CDR2 SVGEGT. The CDR3 is 14 amino acids.

The genes are TRBV19 and TRBJ2-3, with 13 bases fitting TRBD2. The V gene end was trimmed by 5 bases and the J gene end by 0 bases; junction bases not matched to a gene: 5. The CDR3 runs to 17 residues. CDR1 is LNHDA and CDR2 is SQIVND in the germline V gene (reference sequence). CDR3 coding DNA: TGTGCCAGTAGTCCTTCGGGACTAGCGGGGAGCACAGATACGCAGTATTTT. Translated: CASSPSGLAGSTDTQYF.

This sequence joins TRBV19 and TRBJ2-2; TRBD2 is a possible D gene (6 bases). The V end was cut by 4 bases, the J end by 4 bases, with 7 bases between. Germline V gene lookup returns CDR1 LNHDA and CDR2 SQIVND (reference sequence). The CDR3 totals 13 residues. CDR3 nucleotide sequence: TGTGCCAGTAGTAGGGGACTCACCGGGGAGCTGTTTTTT. Translating it yields CASSRGLTGELFF.

The rearrangement joins TRBV6-5 to TRBJ1-1; the D gene is possibly TRBD1 (6 bases). Between the trimmed V and J ends, which lost 7 bases and 5 bases, there was a span of 17 bases. Germline-derived CDR1 and CDR2 are MNHEY and SVGAGI. The CDR3 consists of 14 residues. The CDR3 here is CASTAGGRTTEAFF. CDR3 in DNA: TGTGCCAGCACCGCGGGGGGCCGGACAACTGAAGCTTTCTTT.

V usage is TRBV5-1 and J usage is TRBJ1-1; D is unresolved. The V end was cut by 0 bases, the J end by 4 bases, with 16 bases between. Germline CDR1 reads SGHRS; CDR2 reads YFSETQ. The CDR3 sequence is 16 residues long. The CDR3 nucleotides are TGCGCCAGCAGCTTGGGGCCGGAGGTCGAGAGCACTGAAGCTTTCTTT. It translates to CASSLGPEVESTEAFF.

This clone was found once. The chain joins TRBV18 to TRBJ2-3; D is ambiguous. The V gene lost 3 bases and the J gene lost 1 base, with 14 bases spanning the gap. CDR1 is KGHSH, CDR2 LQKENI, per germline. This CDR3 is 16 amino acids long. The CDR3 region is CASSPATGIGTDTQYF. CDR3 coding DNA: TGTGCCAGCTCACCGGCCACGGGTATTGGCACAGATACGCAGTATTTT.

The V gene is TRBV10-3, the J gene TRBJ1-2; TRBD1 might be the D (6 bases). This CDR3 region has 12 residues. Germline CDR1 ENHRY, CDR2 SYGVKD. Trimming took off 10 bases at V and 6 bases at J, with 15 bases between the two ends. The CDR3 is CATTGRGDGYTF. CDR3 nucleotide sequence: TGTGCCACGACAGGAAGGGGTGATGGCTACACCTTC.

The chain uses TRBV6-4 and TRBJ2-7; D possibly corresponds to TRBD1 (5 bases). The CDR3 covers 16 residues. V dropped 6 bases and J dropped 2 bases, with 20 bases sitting between them. Looked up from germline, CDR1 is MRHNA and CDR2 is SNTAGT. The CDR3 region is CASSARDSTPPYEQYF. The CDR3 DNA reads TGTGCCAGCAGCGCACGAGACAGCACGCCCCCCTACGAGCAGTACTTC.

The chain combines TRBV5-6 with TRBJ2-7; no definite D call. CDR1 is SGHDT, CDR2 YYEEEE, per germline. V lost 0 bases to trimming and J lost 0 bases, with 10 bases between them. This CDR3 is built from 15 residues. CDR3 loop: CASSLASGYSYEQYF. Written as DNA, the CDR3 is TGTGCCAGCAGCTTGGCCTCAGGTTACTCCTACGAGCAGTACTTC.

A remark on this clone: Other DNA sequences in this sample translate to the same CDR3. CDR3 sequence reads: CASSLERGGQPQHF. DNA for the CDR3: TGTGCCAGCAGCTTAGAGAGGGGGGGACAGCCCCAGCATTTT. This chain links TRBV7-2 with TRBJ1-5; tentative D call: TRBD1 (6 bases). Germline CDR1 reads SGHTA; CDR2 reads FQGNSA. The CDR3 spans 14 residues. Trimming cost V 1 base and J 7 bases, with 11 bases left between them.

The gene calls are TRBV6-1 and TRBJ1-5, with 9 bases lining up with TRBD1. Trimming at V came to 0 bases and at J to 7 bases, leaving 4 bases not matched to a gene. Germline assignment: CDR1 MNHNS and CDR2 SASEGT. The CDR3 spans 15 residues. In DNA form, the CDR3 reads TGTGCCAGCAGTGAAGCCGGACAGGGGATACAGCCCCAGCATTTT. Translation: CASSEAGQGIQPQHF.

This rearrangement joins TRBV19 to TRBJ2-5; 15 bases align to TRBD2. Germline trimming cut 3 bases from V and 2 bases from J; bases unmatched to any gene: 1. The CDR3 sequence is 16 residues long. From germline, CDR1 is LNHDA and CDR2 SQIVND (reference sequence). DNA for the CDR3: TGTGCCAGTAGTATCGGACTAGCGGGGGGGCAAGAGACCCAGTACTTC. Amino acids: CASSIGLAGGQETQYF. The full variable domain, rest sourced from reference TRBV19 and TRBJ2-5, is DGGITQSPKYLFRKEGQNVTLSCEQNLNHDAMYWYRQDPGQGLRLIYYSQIVNDFQKGDIAEGYSVSREKKESFPLTVTSAQKNPTAFYLCASSIGLAGGQETQYFGPGTRLLVL.

V gene TRBV13 combines with J gene TRBJ2-7; D might be TRBD1 (6 bases). Germline loops: CDR1 PRHDT, CDR2 FYEKMQ (reference sequence). V dropped 5 bases and J dropped 3 bases, with 14 bases sitting between them. There are 14 residues in the CDR3. The CDR3 sequence is CASSPQGGLYEQYF. CDR3 in DNA: TGTGCCAGCAGCCCACAGGGTGGCCTCTACGAGCAGTACTTC.

The chain has TRBV5-1 and TRBJ1-6; D uncertain. V lost 0 bases and J lost 6, with 13 bases in between. CDR1 SGHRS and CDR2 YFSETQ come from the germline V gene. The CDR3 consists of 16 residues. CDR3 coding DNA: TGCGCCAGCAGCTTGGTTTCCACTAGCTTTAATTCACCCCTCCACTTT. Translation gives CASSLVSTSFNSPLHF.